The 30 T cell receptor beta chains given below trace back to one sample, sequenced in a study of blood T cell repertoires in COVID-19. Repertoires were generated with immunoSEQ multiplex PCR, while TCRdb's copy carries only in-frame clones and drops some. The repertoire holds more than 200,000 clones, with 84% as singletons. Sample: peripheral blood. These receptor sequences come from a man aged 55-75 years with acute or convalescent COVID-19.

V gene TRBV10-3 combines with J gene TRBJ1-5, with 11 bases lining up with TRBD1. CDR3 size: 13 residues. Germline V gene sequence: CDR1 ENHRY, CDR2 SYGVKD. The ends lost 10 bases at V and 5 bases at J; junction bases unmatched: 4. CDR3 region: CATGQGVDQPQHF. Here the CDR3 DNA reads TGTGCCACGGGACAGGGGGTGGATCAGCCCCAGCATTTT.

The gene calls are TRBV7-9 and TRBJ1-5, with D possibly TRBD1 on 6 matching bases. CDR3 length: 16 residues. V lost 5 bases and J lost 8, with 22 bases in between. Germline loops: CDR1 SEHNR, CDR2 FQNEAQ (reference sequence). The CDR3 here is CASSPTDSLLREPQHF. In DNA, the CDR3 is TGTGCCAGCAGCCCCACGGACAGCCTCCTTCGGGAGCCCCAGCATTTT. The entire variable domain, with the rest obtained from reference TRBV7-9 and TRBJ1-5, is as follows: DTGVSQNPRHKITKRGQNVTFRCDPISEHNRLYWYRQTLGQGPEFLTYFQNEAQLEKSRLLSDRFSAERPKGSFSTLEIQRTEQGDSAMYLCASSPTDSLLREPQHFGDGTRLSIL.

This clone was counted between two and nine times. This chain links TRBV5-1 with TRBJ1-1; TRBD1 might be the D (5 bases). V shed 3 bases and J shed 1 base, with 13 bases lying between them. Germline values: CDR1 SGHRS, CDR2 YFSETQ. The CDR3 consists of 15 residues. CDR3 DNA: TGCGCCAGCAGCTATCAGTCAGGGTCGAACACTGAAGCTTTCTTT. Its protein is CASSYQSGSNTEAFF.

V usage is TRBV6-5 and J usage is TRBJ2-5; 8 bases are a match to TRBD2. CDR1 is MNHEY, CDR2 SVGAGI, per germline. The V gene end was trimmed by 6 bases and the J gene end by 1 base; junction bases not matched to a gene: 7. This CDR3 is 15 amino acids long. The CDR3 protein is CASRTGGGTQETQYF. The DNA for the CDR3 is TGTGCCAGCAGGACGGGCGGGGGGACCCAAGAGACCCAGTACTTC.

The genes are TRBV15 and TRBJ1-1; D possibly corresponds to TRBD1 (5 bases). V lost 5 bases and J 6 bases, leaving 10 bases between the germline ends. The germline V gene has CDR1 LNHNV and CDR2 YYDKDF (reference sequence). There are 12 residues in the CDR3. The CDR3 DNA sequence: TGTGCCACCAGCCCTGGACACGCTGAAGCTTTCTTT. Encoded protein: CATSPGHAEAFF.

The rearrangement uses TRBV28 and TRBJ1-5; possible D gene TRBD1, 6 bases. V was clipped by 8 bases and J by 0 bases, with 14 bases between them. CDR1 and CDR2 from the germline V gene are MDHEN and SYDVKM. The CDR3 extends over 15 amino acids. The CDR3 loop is CASLTGSSSNQPQHF. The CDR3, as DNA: TGTGCCAGCCTCACAGGGTCGAGTAGCAATCAGCCCCAGCATTTT.

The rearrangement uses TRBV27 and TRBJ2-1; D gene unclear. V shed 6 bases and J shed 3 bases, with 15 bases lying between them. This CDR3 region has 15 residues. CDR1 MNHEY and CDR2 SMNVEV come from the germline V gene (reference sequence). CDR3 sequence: CASSPRGPVYNEQFF. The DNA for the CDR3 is TGTGCCAGCAGCCCGAGAGGTCCGGTCTACAATGAGCAGTTCTTC.

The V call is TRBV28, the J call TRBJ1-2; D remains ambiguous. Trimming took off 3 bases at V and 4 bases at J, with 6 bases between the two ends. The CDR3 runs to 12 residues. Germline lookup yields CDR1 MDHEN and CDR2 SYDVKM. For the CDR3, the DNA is TGTGCCAGCAGTTTCGGACTCTATGGCTACACCTTC. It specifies CASSFGLYGYTF.

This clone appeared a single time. The CDR3, as DNA: TGTGCCAGCAGCTACTCCCGGACAGGGGGCGAAAAACTGTTTTTT. Encoded protein: CASSYSRTGGEKLFF. The chain recombines TRBV11-1 with TRBJ1-4, with 11 bases identical to TRBD1. Germline assignment: CDR1 SGHAT and CDR2 FQDESV (reference sequence). V was pared by 4 bases and J by 8 bases, with 6 bases of the junction left unmatched. The CDR3 has 15 residues.

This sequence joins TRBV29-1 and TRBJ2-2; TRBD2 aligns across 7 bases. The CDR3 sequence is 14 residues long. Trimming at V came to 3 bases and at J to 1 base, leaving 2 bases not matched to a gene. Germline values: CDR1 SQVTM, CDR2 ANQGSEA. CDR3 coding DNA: TGCAGCGTTGACGGCGGGGGGAACACCGGGGAGCTGTTTTTT. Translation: CSVDGGGNTGELFF.

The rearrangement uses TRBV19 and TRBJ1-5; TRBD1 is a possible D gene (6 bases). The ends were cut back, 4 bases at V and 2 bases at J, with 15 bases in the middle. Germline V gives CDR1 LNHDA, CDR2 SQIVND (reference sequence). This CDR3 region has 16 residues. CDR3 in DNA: TGTGCCAGTAGTAAGTTCGGCAGGGGCGGCAATCAGCCCCAGCATTTT. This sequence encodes CASSKFGRGGNQPQHF.

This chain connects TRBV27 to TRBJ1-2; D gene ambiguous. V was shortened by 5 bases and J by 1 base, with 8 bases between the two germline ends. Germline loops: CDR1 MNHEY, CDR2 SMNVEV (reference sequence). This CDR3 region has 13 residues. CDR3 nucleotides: TGTGCCAGCAGTGCGGGTAGTAACTATGGCTACACCTTC. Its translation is CASSAGSNYGYTF.

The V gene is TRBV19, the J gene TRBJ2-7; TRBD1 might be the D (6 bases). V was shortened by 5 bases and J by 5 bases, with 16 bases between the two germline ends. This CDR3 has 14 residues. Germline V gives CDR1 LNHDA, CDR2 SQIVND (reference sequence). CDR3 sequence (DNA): TGTGCCAGTAGTCCCCCAACAGGGACCCACGAGCAGTACTTC. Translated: CASSPPTGTHEQYF.

The chain's CDR3 is CASRGGTSGHVSYNEQFF. The CDR3 DNA reads TGTGCCAGCAGGGGCGGGACTAGCGGCCATGTCTCCTACAATGAGCAGTTCTTC. The V call is TRBV7-2, the J call TRBJ2-1; TRBD2 aligns across 11 bases. Germline V gene lookup returns CDR1 SGHTA and CDR2 FQGNSA. J was trimmed by 0 bases and V by 6 bases; bases with no gene match: 10. There are 18 residues in the CDR3.

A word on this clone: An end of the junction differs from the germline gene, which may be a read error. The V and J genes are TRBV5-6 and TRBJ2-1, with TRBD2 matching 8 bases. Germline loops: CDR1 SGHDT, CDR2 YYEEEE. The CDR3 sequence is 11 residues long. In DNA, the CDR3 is TGTGCCAGCAGCTCTGGGGGACTAGTTCTCTTC. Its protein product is CASSSGGLVLF.

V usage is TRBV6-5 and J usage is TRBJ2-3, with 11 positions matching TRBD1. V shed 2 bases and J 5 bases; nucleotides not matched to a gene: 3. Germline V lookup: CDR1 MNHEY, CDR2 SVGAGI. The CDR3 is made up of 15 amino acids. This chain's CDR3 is CASSYGQGARDTQYF. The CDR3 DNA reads TGTGCCAGCAGTTACGGACAGGGGGCGCGAGATACGCAGTATTTT.

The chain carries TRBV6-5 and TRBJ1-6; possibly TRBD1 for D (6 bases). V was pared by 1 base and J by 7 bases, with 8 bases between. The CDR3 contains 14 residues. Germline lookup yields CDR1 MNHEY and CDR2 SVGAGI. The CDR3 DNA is TGTGCCAGCAGTTACTACGACAGGAATTCACCCCTCCACTTT. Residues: CASSYYDRNSPLHF.

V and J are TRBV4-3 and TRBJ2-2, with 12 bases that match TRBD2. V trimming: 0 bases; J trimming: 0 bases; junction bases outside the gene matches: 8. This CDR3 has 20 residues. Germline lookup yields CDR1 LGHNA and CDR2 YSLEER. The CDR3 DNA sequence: TGCGCCAGCAGCCAAGAGATGGGGAGACTAGCGGGAGCGAACACCGGGGAGCTGTTTTTT. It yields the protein CASSQEMGRLAGANTGELFF.

The CDR3 loop is CASSAGTGAGANVLTF. DNA for the CDR3: TGTGCCAGCAGTGCGGGGACAGGGGCTGGGGCCAACGTCCTGACTTTC. The chain has TRBV6-4 and TRBJ2-6; TRBD1 aligns across 10 bases. The CDR3 extends over 16 amino acids. Trimming cost V 4 bases and J 2 bases; bases outside gene matches: 2. Germline V gene sequence: CDR1 MRHNA, CDR2 SNTAGT.

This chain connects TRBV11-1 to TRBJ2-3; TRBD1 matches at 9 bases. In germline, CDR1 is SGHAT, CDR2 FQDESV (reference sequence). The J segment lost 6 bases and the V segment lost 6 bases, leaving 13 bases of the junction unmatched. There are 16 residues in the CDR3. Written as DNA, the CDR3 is TGTGCCAGCAGAGGCGCACCGGGACAGGGAGGTGATACGCAGTATTTT. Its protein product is CASRGAPGQGGDTQYF.

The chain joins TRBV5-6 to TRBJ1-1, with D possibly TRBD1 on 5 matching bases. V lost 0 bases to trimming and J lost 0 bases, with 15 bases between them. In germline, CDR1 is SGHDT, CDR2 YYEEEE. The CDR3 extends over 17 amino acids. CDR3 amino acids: CASSLVGQGLMNTEAFF. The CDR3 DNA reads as TGTGCCAGCAGCTTGGTCGGGCAGGGCCTTATGAACACTGAAGCTTTCTTT.

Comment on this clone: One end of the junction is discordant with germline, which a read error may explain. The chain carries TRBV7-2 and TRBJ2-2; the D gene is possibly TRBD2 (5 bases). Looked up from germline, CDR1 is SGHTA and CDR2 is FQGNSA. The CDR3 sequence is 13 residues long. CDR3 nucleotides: TGTGCCAGCAGCTTATTGGTAACCGGGGAGTTGTTTTTT. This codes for CASSLLVTGELFF.

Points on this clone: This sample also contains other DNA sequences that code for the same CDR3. DNA of the CDR3: TGCGCCAGCAGCTTCCGGGGGAACACTGAAGCTTTCTTT. Amino acids: CASSFRGNTEAFF. This chain uses TRBV5-1 with TRBJ1-1; D not resolved. This CDR3 is 13 amino acids long. The V end was cut by 2 bases, the J end by 1 base, with 6 bases between. Germline CDR1 is SGHRS and CDR2 is YFSETQ.

The CDR3 is CASSLRQTIGSYNEQFF. The CDR3 coding sequence is TGTGCCAGCAGCTTACGGCAGACTATAGGGAGCTACAATGAGCAGTTCTTC. The chain carries TRBV7-9 and TRBJ2-1; TRBD2 might be the D (5 bases). The CDR3 is made up of 17 amino acids. Looked up from germline, CDR1 is SEHNR and CDR2 is FQNEAQ (reference sequence). Trimming took off 2 bases at V and 3 bases at J, with 17 bases between the two ends.

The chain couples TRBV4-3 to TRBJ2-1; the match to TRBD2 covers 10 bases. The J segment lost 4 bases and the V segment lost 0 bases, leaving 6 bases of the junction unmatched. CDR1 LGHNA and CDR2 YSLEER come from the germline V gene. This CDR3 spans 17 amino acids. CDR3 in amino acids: CASSQDPLAGEYNEQFF. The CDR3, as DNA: TGCGCCAGCAGCCAAGATCCCCTAGCGGGGGAATACAATGAGCAGTTCTTC.

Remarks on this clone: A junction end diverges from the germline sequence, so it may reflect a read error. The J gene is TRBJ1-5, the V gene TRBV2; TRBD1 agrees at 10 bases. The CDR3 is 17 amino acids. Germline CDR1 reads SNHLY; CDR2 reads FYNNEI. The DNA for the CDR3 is TGTGCCAGCAGTTCCAAGGGACAGGGGTATAGCAATCAACCCCAGCATTTT. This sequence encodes CASSSKGQGYSNQPQHF.

The CDR3 reads CASSMAGVYEQYF. The CDR3 bases are TGTGCCAGTAGTATGGCAGGGGTCTACGAGCAGTACTTC. The chain recombines TRBV19 with TRBJ2-7, with D possibly TRBD1 on 6 matching bases. Trimming stripped 3 bases from V and 3 bases from J, with 9 bases between. This CDR3 is 13 amino acids long. The germline V gene has CDR1 LNHDA and CDR2 SQIVND (reference sequence).

This CDR3 is CASSSTGGTNREKLFF. CDR3 nucleotide sequence: TGTGCCAGCAGCTCAACCGGGGGGACTAATCGGGAAAAACTGTTTTTT. The chain employs TRBV7-6 and TRBJ1-4, with TRBD1 as a possible D gene (5 bases). The CDR3 is 16 amino acids. V dropped 4 bases and J dropped 8 bases, with 20 bases sitting between them. Germline V lookup: CDR1 SGHVS, CDR2 FNYEAQ.

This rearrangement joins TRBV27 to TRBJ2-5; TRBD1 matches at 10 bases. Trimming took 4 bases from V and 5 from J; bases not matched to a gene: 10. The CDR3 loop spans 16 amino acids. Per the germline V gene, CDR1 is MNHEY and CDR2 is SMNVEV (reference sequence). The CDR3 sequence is CASSSLTGTGDETQYF. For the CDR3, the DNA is TGTGCCAGCAGTTCTCTAACCGGGACAGGGGATGAGACCCAGTACTTC.

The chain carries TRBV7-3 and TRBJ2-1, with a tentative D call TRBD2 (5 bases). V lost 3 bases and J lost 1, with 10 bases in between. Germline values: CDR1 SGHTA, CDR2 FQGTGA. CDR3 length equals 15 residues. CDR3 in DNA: TGTGCCAGCAGCTTTGATCGGGGTTCCTACAATGAGCAGTTCTTC. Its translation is CASSFDRGSYNEQFF.